Listed below are T cell receptor beta chains from one sample, sequenced in a study of blood T cell repertoires in COVID-19. Clones were sequenced by immunoSEQ multiplex PCR, and TCRdb holds only the in-frame ones, with some missing. The top ten hold approximately 9% of the sample, which has approximately 250,000 clones, nearly 85% seen once. The sample was peripheral blood. The receptors originated from a human donor in a cohort sampled during active COVID-19. The CDR3 runs from the conserved cysteine through the conserved F or W. Fields, in order: D gene, J gene, clone size, V gene, CDR3 DNA, CDR3 protein. The D gene is left open where the match is weak. Size tells how often a clone was seen (once, few, many) or the class of an expanded clone, and some rows leave it out.

>TRBD2|TRBJ2-1|NA|TRBV19
TGTGCCAGTAGTATTGGGACTAGCGGGAGGCTTGGTGAGCAGTTCTTC
CASSIGTSGRLGEQFF
>TRBD2|TRBJ2-1|NA|TRBV7-8
TGTGCCAGCAGCCGAGAGACTAGCGGGAGACTCGAGCAGTTCTTC
CASSRETSGRLEQFF
>TRBD1|TRBJ1-6|few|TRBV6-5
TGTGCCAGCAGTTACTCTACAGGGGGCGAGGCACCCCTCCACTTT
CASSYSTGGEAPLHF
>TRBD1|TRBJ2-2|NA|TRBV5-6
TGTGCCAGCAGCTACCCCTGGACAGGGGGGACCGGGGAGCTGTTTTTT
CASSYPWTGGTGELFF
>NA|TRBJ2-7|NA|TRBV29-1
TGCAGCGTTGAAAGGACAGTGGGGGTCTCCTACGAGCAGTACTTC
CSVERTVGVSYEQYF
>NA|TRBJ1-2|NA|TRBV12-3/TRBV12-4
TGTGCCAGCAGTTTAACTCAGGGCCTCGGCTACACCTTC
CASSLTQGLGYTF
>TRBD2|TRBJ2-1|NA|TRBV2
TGTGCCAGCAGTGGAAGACTAGCGGGAGAGATCTACAATGAGCAGTTCTTC
CASSGRLAGEIYNEQFF
>NA|TRBJ2-1|NA|TRBV11-2
TGTGCCAGCAGCTTAGGGACCCACAGGGAGAAGTTCTTC
CASSLGTHREKFF
>TRBD1|TRBJ2-3|NA|TRBV7-2
TGTGCCAGCACCCGGGACAGGGGGCCAGATACGCAGTATTTT
CASTRDRGPDTQYF
>NA|TRBJ2-5|NA|TRBV5-1
TGCGCCAGCAGCGGAGGGGGCAGTCCCGGGGAGACCCAGTACTTC
CASSGGGSPGETQYF
>NA|TRBJ2-1|NA|TRBV6-2/TRBV6-3
TGTGCCAGCAGTTACTGGGAGAGCTCCTACAATGAGCAGTTCTTC
CASSYWESSYNEQFF
>NA|TRBJ1-1|NA|TRBV19
TGTGCCAGTAGCCTCGGGTCGGACACTGAAGCTTTCTTT
CASSLGSDTEAFF
>TRBD2|TRBJ2-7|few|TRBV6-2/TRBV6-3
TGTGCCAGCAGCACTGTTAGCGGGAGAAACGAGCAGTACTTC
CASSTVSGRNEQYF
>NA|TRBJ2-1|NA|TRBV6-5
TGTGCCAGCAGCGCACGTGGTAGCAATGAGCAGTTCTTC
CASSARGSNEQFF
>TRBD1|TRBJ2-2|NA|TRBV28
TGTGCCAGCAGCCGAGGGACAGGGGGAGTGGGGGAGCTGTTTTTT
CASSRGTGGVGELFF
>NA|TRBJ2-7|once|TRBV12-3/TRBV12-4
TGTGCCAGCAGGGCAAGCTACGAGCAGTACTTC
CASRASYEQYF
>TRBD2|TRBJ2-3|once|TRBV9
TGTGCCAGCAGCGTCGGGACTAGCGGGTTCACAGATACGCAGTATTTT
CASSVGTSGFTDTQYF
>NA|TRBJ2-7|NA|TRBV27
TGTGCCAGCAGACGTTCAGGGTTTTACGAGCAGTACTTC
CASRRSGFYEQYF
>TRBD1|TRBJ1-2|NA|TRBV28
TGTGCCAGCAGTTTAACCCCTCCTGGGACAGGGGGCCATGGCTACACCTTC
CASSLTPPGTGGHGYTF
>NA|TRBJ1-3|NA|TRBV7-8
TGTGCCAGCAGCGGGATCAGCGGCGGAAACACCATATATTTT
CASSGISGGNTIYF
>TRBD1|TRBJ2-3|NA|TRBV7-2
TGTGCCAGCAGCTTCAAAGGGGGCTACGGCACAGATACGCAGTATTTT
CASSFKGGYGTDTQYF
>NA|TRBJ2-1|NA|TRBV5-4
TGTGCCAGCAGCTTGGTACCGCAGGGGCAGTTCTTC
CASSLVPQGQFF
>NA|TRBJ1-5|NA|TRBV27
TGTGCCAGCAGTTCGGCGGGCCCCAATCAGCCCCAGCATTTT
CASSSAGPNQPQHF
>NA|TRBJ1-1|NA|TRBV19
TGTGCCAGTACCAGTGGGACATGGCTTATCACTGAAGCTTTCTTT
CASTSGTWLITEAFF
>TRBD1|TRBJ2-7|NA|TRBV11-1
TGTGCCAGCAGCTGGACAGGGTCCCTCGGGGAGCAGTACTTC
CASSWTGSLGEQYF
>NA|TRBJ2-2|once|TRBV11-1
TGTGCCAGCAGCGAACAAAACACCGGGGAGCTGTTTTTT
CASSEQNTGELFF
>TRBD1|TRBJ1-5|once|TRBV6-1
TGTGCCAGCAGTGGAAGACAGGGGGCGCGTGGACAGCCCCAGCATTTT
CASSGRQGARGQPQHF
>NA|TRBJ2-2|NA|TRBV4-1
TGCGCCAGCAGCCAATGGCCCCGGAAGGGAGCTGCGAACACCGGGGAGCTGTTTTTT
CASSQWPRKGAANTGELFF